Below are 7 T cell receptor beta chains sequenced from a single sample in a study of T cells after yellow fever vaccination. Using its own MiXCR run on the 5' RACE reads, TCRdb lists one record per CDR3 protein. The sample lists some 420,000 distinct CDR3 sequences; 18% were seen once. The sample consisted of PBMCs, taken before the yellow fever booster vaccination. The source is a man aged 18-30 years who received the YFV17D yellow fever vaccine.

This clonotype was detected a few times. The rearrangement links TRBV12-3 or TRBV12-4 to TRBJ1-1; TRBD1 matches 7 bases. V was clipped by 4 bases and J by 8 bases; unmatched bases: 4. CDR3 length: 12 residues. The CDR3 loop reads CASSSTGVEAFF. CDR3 DNA: TGTGCCAGCAGTTCTACAGGGGTGGAAGCTTTCTTT.

The V and J genes are TRBV7-9 and TRBJ1-2, with D perhaps matching TRBD1 (6 bases). Germline CDR1 and CDR2: SEHNR and FQNEAQ (reference sequence). The CDR3 is 13 amino acids. V was cut by 5 bases and J by 4 bases, with 11 bases left in between. This CDR3 reads CASSETGLYGYTF. DNA for the CDR3: TGTGCCAGCAGCGAGACAGGACTCTATGGCTACACCTTC.

This chain uses TRBV12-3 or TRBV12-4 with TRBJ1-5, with TRBD1 identical over 7 bases. The junction had 4 bases not matched to a gene; V was cut back by 3 bases and J by 5 bases. The CDR3 runs to 14 residues. The CDR3 DNA follows: TGTGCCAGCAGTTTGGTCCAGGGGGATCAGCCCCAGCATTTT. It yields the protein CASSLVQGDQPQHF.

This clonotype was observed a few times. The genes are TRBV20-1 and TRBJ2-5; TRBD1 agrees at 9 bases. The CDR3 is 14 amino acids. Germline CDR1 and CDR2: DFQATT and SNEGSKA (reference sequence). V shed 0 bases, J shed 3 bases, and the junction held 2 bases outside the gene matches. The CDR3 nucleotides are TGCAGTGCTAGAGAAGGGACAGGGAAAGAGACCCAGTACTTC. The encoded protein is CSAREGTGKETQYF.

The J gene is TRBJ1-6, the V gene TRBV25-1, with TRBD1 identical over 10 bases. This CDR3 spans 14 amino acids. The trim removed 4 bases at V and 8 bases at J, leaving 2 bases unmatched. CDR1 MGHDK and CDR2 SYGVNS come from the germline V gene. The CDR3: CASSGGTGDSPLHF. CDR3 DNA: TGTGCCAGCAGTGGGGGGACAGGGGATTCACCCCTCCACTTT. The whole variable domain, remainder taken from reference TRBV25-1 and TRBJ1-6, is EADIYQTPRYLVIGTGKKITLECSQTMGHDKMYWYQQDPGMELHLIHYSYGVNSTEKGDLSSESTVSRIRTEHFPLTLESARPSHTSQYLCASSGGTGDSPLHFGNGTRLTVT.

The genes are TRBV6-5 and TRBJ1-2, with D uncertain. Germline V gene data show CDR1 as MNHEY and CDR2 as SVGAGI. The CDR3 extends over 13 amino acids. With 7 bases removed from V and 8 bases from J, the gap between germline ends came to 17 bases. CDR3 amino acids: CASTSRTGLGYTF. The CDR3 region has the DNA TGTGCCAGCACCTCCAGGACGGGCTTGGGCTACACCTTC.

This clonotype has more than one count but fewer than ten. The chain uses TRBV7-9 and TRBJ2-7, with 7 bases aligning to TRBD1. CDR1 and CDR2 from the germline V gene are SEHNR and FQNEAQ (reference sequence). This CDR3 spans 14 amino acids. V gave up 5 bases and J gave up 3 bases; unmatched junction bases: 7. The DNA of the CDR3 is TGTGCCAGCAGCCCGACAGGGCAACACTACGAGCAGTACTTC. Translated, it gives CASSPTGQHYEQYF.